This TCR beta chain is from a study of CD8 T cells in Susac syndrome. The V and J ends lost 0 bases and 5 bases, in that order; junction bases with no gene match: 8. From germline, CDR1 is LGHNT and CDR2 FRNRAP. The CDR3 covers 17 residues. The RNA input was about 0.5 to 1 ug, and it was reverse transcribed with random hexamers. TCRdb reprocessed the immunoSEQ multiplex PCR reads with MiXCR, giving one entry per CDR3 protein. The sample holds some 180,000 distinct CDR3 sequences, just under 95% seen once. This receptor was obtained from a human donor with Susac syndrome. This chain links TRBV12-5 with TRBJ1-5, with TRBD1 matching 9 bases. Input material: CD4+ T cells from PBMCs. The CDR3 bases are TGTGCTAGTGGTTTGGTATTGGACAGGGGAGGAGATCAGCCCCAGCATTTT. Translation gives CASGLVLDRGGDQPQHF.